A single TCR beta chain is shown here with its context. The assay was immunoSEQ multiplex PCR, and TCRdb's table has in-frame clones only and misses some. The sample records about 310,000 clones, nearly 90% being singletons. This specimen comes from a study of blood T cell repertoires in COVID-19. The wider study: Acute and convalescent COVID-19 samples came from the United States, Italy and Spain. T cells, B-cell-depleted T cells, or PBMCs supplied cDNA or gDNA.

Unmatched junction bases numbered 13, after V lost 4 bases and J lost 4 bases. This CDR3 has 17 residues. Germline V gives CDR1 SGHRS, CDR2 YFSETQ. J is TRBJ2-3 and V is TRBV5-1; 9 nucleotides line up with TRBD2. The sequencing input was peripheral blood. The sequence came from a woman aged 40 to 55 with COVID-19, enrolled during active disease. The CDR3: CASSPGTSPGAADTQYF. CDR3 coding DNA: TGCGCCAGCAGCCCTGGGACTAGCCCGGGGGCCGCAGATACGCAGTATTTT.